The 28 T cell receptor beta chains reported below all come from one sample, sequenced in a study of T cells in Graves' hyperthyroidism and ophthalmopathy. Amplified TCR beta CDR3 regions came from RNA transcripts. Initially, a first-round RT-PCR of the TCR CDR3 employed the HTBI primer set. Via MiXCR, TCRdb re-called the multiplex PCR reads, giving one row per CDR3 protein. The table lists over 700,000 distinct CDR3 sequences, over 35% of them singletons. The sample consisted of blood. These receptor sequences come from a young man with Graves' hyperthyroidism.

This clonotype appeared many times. CDR3 DNA: TGTGCCAGCAGTGCCGAGGACAGGAACACTGAAGCTTTCTTT. It translates to CASSAEDRNTEAFF. The rearrangement uses TRBV2 and TRBJ1-1, with a weak D call TRBD1 (6 bases). The CDR3 totals 14 residues. CDR1 is SNHLY and CDR2 is FYNNEI in the germline V gene. Trimming removed 4 bases at V and 1 base at J, with 10 bases between.

The CDR3: CASSPYDSEGEQYF. The CDR3 DNA reads TGCGCCAGCAGCCCCTACGACTCTGAGGGCGAGCAGTACTTC. The rearrangement joins TRBV4-1 to TRBJ2-7; the D gene is possibly TRBD2 (5 bases). The CDR3 sequence is 14 residues long. V shed 4 bases and J shed 6 bases, with 16 bases lying between them. Germline CDR1 reads MGHRA; CDR2 reads YSYEKL.

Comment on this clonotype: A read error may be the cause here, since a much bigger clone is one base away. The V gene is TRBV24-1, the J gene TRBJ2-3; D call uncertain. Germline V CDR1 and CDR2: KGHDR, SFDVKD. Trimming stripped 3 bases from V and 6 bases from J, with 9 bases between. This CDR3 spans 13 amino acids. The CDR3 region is CATSDLSVDTQYF. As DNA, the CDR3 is TGTGCCACCAGTGATCTCTCGGTTGATACGCAGTATTTT.

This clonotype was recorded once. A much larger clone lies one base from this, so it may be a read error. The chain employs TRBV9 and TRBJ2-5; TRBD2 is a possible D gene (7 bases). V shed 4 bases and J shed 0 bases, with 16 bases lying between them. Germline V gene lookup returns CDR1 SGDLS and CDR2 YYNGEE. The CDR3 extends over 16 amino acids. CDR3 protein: CASSLAEGGYQETQYF. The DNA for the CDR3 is TGTGCCAGCAGCCTAGCTGAGGGGGGGTACCAAGAGACCCAGTACTTC.

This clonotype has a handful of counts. CDR3 coding DNA: TGTGCCAGTAGTACACAGGGGGGACGGGACACTGAAGCTTTCTTT. Its protein product is CASSTQGGRDTEAFF. The rearrangement joins TRBV19 to TRBJ1-1, with TRBD1 matching 8 bases. This CDR3 region has 15 residues. Trimming at V came to 4 bases and at J to 3 bases, leaving 7 bases not matched to a gene. Germline V gives CDR1 LNHDA, CDR2 SQIVND (reference sequence).

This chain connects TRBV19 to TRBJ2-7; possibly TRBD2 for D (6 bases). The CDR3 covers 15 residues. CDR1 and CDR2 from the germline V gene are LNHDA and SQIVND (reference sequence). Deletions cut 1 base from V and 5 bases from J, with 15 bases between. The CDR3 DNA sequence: TGTGCCAGTAGTATAGCCCAAGCAGCGGGCAACGAGCAGTACTTC. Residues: CASSIAQAAGNEQYF.

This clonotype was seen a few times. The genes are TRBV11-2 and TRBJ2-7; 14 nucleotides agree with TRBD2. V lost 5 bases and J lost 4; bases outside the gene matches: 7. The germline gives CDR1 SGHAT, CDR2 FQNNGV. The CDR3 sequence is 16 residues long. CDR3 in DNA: TGTGCCAGCAGCCCTGGGACTAGCGGGAGTACGTACGAGCAGTACTTC. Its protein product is CASSPGTSGSTYEQYF.

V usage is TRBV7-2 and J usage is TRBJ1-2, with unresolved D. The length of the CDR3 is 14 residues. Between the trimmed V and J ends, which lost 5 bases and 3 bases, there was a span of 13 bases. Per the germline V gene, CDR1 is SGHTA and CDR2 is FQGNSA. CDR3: CASSLEDSYYGYTF. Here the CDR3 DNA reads TGTGCCAGCAGCCTGGAAGACTCCTACTATGGCTACACCTTC.

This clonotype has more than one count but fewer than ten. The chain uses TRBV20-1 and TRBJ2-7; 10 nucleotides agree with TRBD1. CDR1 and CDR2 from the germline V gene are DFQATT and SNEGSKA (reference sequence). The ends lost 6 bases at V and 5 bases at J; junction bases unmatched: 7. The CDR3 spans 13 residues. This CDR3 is CSADGQGVDEQYF. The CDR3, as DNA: TGCAGTGCAGACGGACAGGGGGTTGACGAGCAGTACTTC.

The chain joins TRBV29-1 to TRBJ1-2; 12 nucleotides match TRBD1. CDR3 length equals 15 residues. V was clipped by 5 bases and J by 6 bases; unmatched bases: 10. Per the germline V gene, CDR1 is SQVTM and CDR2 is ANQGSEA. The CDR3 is CSVHDGTGGENGYTF. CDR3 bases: TGCAGCGTTCATGACGGGACAGGGGGCGAGAATGGCTACACCTTC.

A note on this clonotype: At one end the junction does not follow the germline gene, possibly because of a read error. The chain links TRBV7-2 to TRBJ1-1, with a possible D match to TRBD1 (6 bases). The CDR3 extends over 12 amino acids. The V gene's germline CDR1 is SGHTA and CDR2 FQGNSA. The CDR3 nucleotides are TGTGCCAGCGGGCAGGGGAACACTGAAGCTCTCTTT. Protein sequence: CASGQGNTEALF.

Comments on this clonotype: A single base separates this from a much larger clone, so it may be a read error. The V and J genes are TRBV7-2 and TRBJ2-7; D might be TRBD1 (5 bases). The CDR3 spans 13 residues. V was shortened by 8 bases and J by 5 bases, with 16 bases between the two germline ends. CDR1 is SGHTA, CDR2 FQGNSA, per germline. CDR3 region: CASGRTRSDEQYF. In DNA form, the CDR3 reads TGTGCCAGCGGCCGGACACGGTCGGACGAGCAGTACTTC.

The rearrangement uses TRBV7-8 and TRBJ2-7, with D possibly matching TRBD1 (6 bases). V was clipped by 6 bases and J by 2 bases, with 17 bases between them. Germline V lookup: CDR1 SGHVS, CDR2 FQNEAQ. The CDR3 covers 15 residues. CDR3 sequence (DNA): TGTGCCAGCAGAATCGGCTGGACAGACACCTACGAGCAGTACTTC. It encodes CASRIGWTDTYEQYF.

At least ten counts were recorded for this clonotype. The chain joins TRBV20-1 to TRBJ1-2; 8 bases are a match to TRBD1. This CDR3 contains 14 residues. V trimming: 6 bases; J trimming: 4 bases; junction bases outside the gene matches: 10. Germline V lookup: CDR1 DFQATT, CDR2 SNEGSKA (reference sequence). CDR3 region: CSASGTGLIYGYTF. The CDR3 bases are TGCAGTGCGTCCGGGACAGGATTGATCTATGGCTACACCTTC.

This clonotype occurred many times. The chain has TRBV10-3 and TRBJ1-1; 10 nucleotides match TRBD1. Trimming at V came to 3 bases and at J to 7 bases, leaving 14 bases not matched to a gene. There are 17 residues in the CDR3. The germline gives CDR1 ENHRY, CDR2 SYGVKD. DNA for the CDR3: TGTGCCATCAGTGAAGGGGACAGGGGAAGTGGCGGCGGTGAAGCTTTCTTT. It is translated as CAISEGDRGSGGGEAFF.

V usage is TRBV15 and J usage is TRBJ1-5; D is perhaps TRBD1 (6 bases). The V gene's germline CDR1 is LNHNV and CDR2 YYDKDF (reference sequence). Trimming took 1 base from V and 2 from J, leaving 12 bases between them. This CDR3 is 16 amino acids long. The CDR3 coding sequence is TGTGCCACCAGCAGAGGGGAGGGGGGGGGCAATCAGCCCCAGCATTTT. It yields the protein CATSRGEGGGNQPQHF. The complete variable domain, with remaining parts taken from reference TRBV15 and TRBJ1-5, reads DAMVIQNPRYQVTQFGKPVTLSCSQTLNHNVMYWYQQKSSQAPKLLFHYYDKDFNNEADTPDNFQSRRPNTSFCFLDIRSPGLGDTAMYLCATSRGEGGGNQPQHFGDGTRLSIL.

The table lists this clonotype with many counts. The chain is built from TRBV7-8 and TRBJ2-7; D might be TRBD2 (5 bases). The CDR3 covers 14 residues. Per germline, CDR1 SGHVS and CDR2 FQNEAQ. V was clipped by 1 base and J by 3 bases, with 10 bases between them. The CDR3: CASSLGLANYEQYF. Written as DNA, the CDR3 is TGTGCCAGCAGCTTAGGCCTAGCTAACTACGAGCAGTACTTC.

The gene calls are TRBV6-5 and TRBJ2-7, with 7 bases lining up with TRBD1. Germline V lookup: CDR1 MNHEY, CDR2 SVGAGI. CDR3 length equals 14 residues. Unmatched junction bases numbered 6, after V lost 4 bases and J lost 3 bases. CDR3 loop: CASSFRGLGYEQYF. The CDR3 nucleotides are TGTGCCAGCAGTTTTAGGGGGCTCGGCTACGAGCAGTACTTC.

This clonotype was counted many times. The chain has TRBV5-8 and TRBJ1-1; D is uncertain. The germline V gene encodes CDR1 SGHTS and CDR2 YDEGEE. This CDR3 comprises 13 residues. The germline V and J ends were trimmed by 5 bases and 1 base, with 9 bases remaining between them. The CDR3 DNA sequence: TGTGCCAGCAGTCAGGACGGGAACACTGAAGCTTTCTTT. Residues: CASSQDGNTEAFF.

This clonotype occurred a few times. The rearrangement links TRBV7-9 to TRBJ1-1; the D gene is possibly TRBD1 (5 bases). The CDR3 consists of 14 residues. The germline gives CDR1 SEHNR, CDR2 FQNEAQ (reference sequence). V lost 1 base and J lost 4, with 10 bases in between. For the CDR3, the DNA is TGTGCCAGCAGCTTAGTTCAAGGGGTCACTGAAGCTTTCTTT. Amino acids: CASSLVQGVTEAFF.

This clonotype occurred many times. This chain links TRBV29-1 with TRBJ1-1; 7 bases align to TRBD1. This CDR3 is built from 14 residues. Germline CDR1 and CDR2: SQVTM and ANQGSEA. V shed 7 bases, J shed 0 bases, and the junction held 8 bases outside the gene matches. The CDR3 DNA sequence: TGCAGCGGGGCGGGACAGAGATTGAACACTGAAGCTTTCTTT. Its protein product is CSGAGQRLNTEAFF.

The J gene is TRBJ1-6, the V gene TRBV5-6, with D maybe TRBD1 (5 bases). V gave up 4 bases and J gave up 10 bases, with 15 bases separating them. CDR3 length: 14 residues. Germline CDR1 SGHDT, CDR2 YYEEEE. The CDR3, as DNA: TGTGCCAGCAGCCTCGGGGCAGGAGAATCACCCCTCCACTTT. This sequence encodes CASSLGAGESPLHF.

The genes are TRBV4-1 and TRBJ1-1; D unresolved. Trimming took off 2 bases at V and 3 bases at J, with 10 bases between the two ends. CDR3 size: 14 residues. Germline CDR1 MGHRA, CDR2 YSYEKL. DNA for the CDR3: TGCGCCAGCAGCCAATCTCCCTCAGACACTGAAGCTTTCTTT. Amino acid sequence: CASSQSPSDTEAFF.

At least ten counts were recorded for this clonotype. The CDR3 reads CSVERPETLEAFF. The DNA for the CDR3 is TGCAGCGTTGAACGTCCGGAAACTCTTGAAGCTTTCTTT. V is TRBV29-1 and J is TRBJ1-1, with no clear D. Germline V gene sequence: CDR1 SQVTM, CDR2 ANQGSEA. The CDR3 sequence is 13 residues long. Trimming stripped 2 bases from V and 7 bases from J, with 14 bases between.

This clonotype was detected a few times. This chain's CDR3 is CASNLTEYQETQYF. In DNA, the CDR3 is TGTGCCAGCAATTTGACCGAATACCAAGAGACCCAGTACTTC. J is TRBJ2-5 and V is TRBV6-6; D is undetermined. CDR3 length: 14 amino acids. Trimming shortened V by 7 bases and J by 0 bases, and 12 bases separated the two germline ends. Germline V gene data show CDR1 as MNHNY and CDR2 as SVGAGI (reference sequence).

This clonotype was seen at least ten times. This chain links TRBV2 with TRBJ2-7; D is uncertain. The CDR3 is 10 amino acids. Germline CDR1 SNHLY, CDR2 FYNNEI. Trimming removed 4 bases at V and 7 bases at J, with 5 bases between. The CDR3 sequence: CASSGREQYF. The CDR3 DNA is TGTGCCAGCAGTGGGCGGGAGCAGTACTTC.

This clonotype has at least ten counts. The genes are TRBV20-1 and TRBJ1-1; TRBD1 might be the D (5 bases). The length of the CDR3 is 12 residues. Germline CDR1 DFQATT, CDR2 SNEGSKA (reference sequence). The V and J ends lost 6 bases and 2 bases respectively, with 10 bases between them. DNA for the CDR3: TGCAGTGCGGACACTCCAAACACTGAAGCTTTCTTT. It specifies CSADTPNTEAFF.

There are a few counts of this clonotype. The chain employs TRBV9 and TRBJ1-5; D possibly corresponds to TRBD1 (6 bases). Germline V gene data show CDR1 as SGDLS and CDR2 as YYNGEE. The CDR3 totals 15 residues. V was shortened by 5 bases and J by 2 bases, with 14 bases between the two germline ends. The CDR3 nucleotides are TGTGCCAGCAGTCCCAGGGGCAGGGGCAATCAGCCCCAGCATTTT. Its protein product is CASSPRGRGNQPQHF.